The clone carrying this T cell receptor (beta chain) has a handful of counts. The antigen is unknown. The sample originates from a study of spatial heterogeneity in lung cancer. Whole-study context: Available PBMC from follow-up, collected a median of roughly 24 months after resection, underwent sequencing. A unique TCR and UMI combination showed up more than ten times in raw reads, on average.

The CDR3 spans 18 residues. The V gene's germline CDR1 is SGDLS and CDR2 YYNGEE. With 4 bases removed from V and 8 bases from J, the gap between germline ends came to 28 bases. Study-wide results and caveats: Resection saw ubiquitous expanded tumor TCRs appear in blood more than follow-up did.

The library protocol tagged each TCR cDNA with a unique molecular identifier. TCRdb re-analysed the 5' RACE reads in MiXCR, keeping a single row per CDR3 protein. The sample yields tens of thousands of distinct CDR3 sequences, 8% to 9% seen once. As to time point: blood at routine non-recurrence follow-up after resection. The source was PBMCs, collected at follow-up. The receptor was isolated from a female donor with early-stage non-small cell lung cancer. This sequence joins TRBV9 and TRBJ2-1; tentatively, D is TRBD1 (6 bases). The CDR3 region has the DNA TGTGCCAGCAGCCCCTTTCTGGGACATCAGGGTCCAGTGGATGAGCAGTTCTTC. Its translation is CASSPFLGHQGPVDEQFF.